The 2 T cell receptor beta chains listed next were all sequenced from one sample in a study of blood T cell repertoires in COVID-19. TCRdb keeps only in-frame clones here, not all; method: immunoSEQ multiplex PCR. Among 200,000 to 300,000 clones listed, nearly 90% were seen once. Sequencing used PBMCs or T cells enriched from blood (not recorded which). The source of these receptors is a woman in her 30s with acute COVID-19.

The chain couples TRBV7-8 to TRBJ2-4; 12 nucleotides line up with TRBD1. Germline V CDR1 and CDR2: SGHVS, FQNEAQ. This CDR3 has 14 amino acids. V shed 4 bases and J 11 bases; nucleotides not matched to a gene: 6. In DNA, the CDR3 is TGTGCCAGCAGCTCGAGGGACAGGGGGCCCCTTCAGTACTTC. Its protein product is CASSSRDRGPLQYF. The full variable domain, completed using reference TRBV7-8 and TRBJ2-4, is GAGVSQSPRYKVAKRGQDVALRCDPISGHVSLFWYQQALGQGPEFLTYFQNEAQLDKSGLPSDRFFAERPEGSVSTLKIQRTQQEDSAVYLCASSSRDRGPLQYFGAGTRLSVL.

The chain carries TRBV7-9 and TRBJ1-5; D possibly corresponds to TRBD1 (5 bases). The CDR3 loop spans 17 amino acids. Germline V CDR1 and CDR2: SEHNR, FQNEAQ (reference sequence). Trimming pared 4 bases from V and 0 bases from J, leaving 16 bases between. The CDR3 loop is CASSSSAGPYSNQPQHF. Here the CDR3 DNA reads TGTGCCAGCAGCTCCTCCGCAGGGCCCTATAGCAATCAGCCCCAGCATTTT. Full variable domain (remainder filled in from reference TRBV7-9 and TRBJ1-5): DTGVSQNPRHKITKRGQNVTFRCDPISEHNRLYWYRQTLGQGPEFLTYFQNEAQLEKSRLLSDRFSAERPKGSFSTLEIQRTEQGDSAMYLCASSSSAGPYSNQPQHFGDGTRLSIL.